The T cell receptor beta chain described here comes from a study of radiotherapy plus CTLA-4 blockade in lung cancer. The assay was immunoSEQ multiplex PCR, and TCRdb's table has in-frame clones only and misses some. The table includes 30,000 to 45,000 clones, 72% detected once. CDR1 is SNHLY and CDR2 is FYNNEI in the germline V gene. The CDR3 extends over 14 amino acids. The V segment lost 6 bases and the J segment 3 bases; nucleotides outside the gene matches: 4. The chain employs TRBV2 and TRBJ2-2, with 7 positions matching TRBD1. Sequencing used peripheral blood, obtained from a patient treated with radiotherapy plus ipilimumab. This sequence was found in a human donor with non-small cell lung cancer who had stable disease on radiotherapy plus ipilimumab. CDR3 loop: CASRETGYTGELFF. The CDR3 region has the DNA TGTGCCAGCAGAGAGACAGGGTACACCGGGGAGCTGTTTTTT.